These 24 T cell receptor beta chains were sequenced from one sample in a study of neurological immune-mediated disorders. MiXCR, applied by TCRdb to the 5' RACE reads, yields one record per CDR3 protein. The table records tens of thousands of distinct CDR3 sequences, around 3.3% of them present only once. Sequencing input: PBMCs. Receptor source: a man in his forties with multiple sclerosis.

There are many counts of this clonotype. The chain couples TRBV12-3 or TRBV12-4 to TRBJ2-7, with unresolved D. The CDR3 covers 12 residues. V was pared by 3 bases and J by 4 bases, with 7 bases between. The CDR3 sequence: CASSLASYEQYF. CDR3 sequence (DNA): TGTGCCAGCAGTTTGGCCAGTTACGAGCAGTACTTC.

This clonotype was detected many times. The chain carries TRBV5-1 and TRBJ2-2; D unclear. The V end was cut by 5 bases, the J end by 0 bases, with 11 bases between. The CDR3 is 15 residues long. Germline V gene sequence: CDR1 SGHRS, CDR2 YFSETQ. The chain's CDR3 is CASREGPPNTGELFF. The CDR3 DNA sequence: TGCGCCAGCAGGGAAGGGCCCCCGAACACCGGGGAGCTGTTTTTT.

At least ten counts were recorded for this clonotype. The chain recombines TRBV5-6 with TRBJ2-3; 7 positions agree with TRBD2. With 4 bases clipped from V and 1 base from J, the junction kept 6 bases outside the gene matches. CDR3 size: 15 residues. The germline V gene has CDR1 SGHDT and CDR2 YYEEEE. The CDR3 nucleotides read TGTGCCAGCAGCCCCCGGACTAGGGGCACAGATACGCAGTATTTT. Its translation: CASSPRTRGTDTQYF.

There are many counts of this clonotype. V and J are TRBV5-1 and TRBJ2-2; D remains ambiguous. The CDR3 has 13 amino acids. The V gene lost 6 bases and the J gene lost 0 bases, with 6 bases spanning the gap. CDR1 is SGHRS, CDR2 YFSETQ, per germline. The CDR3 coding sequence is TGCGCCAGCATAGGAACGAACACCGGGGAGCTGTTTTTT. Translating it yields CASIGTNTGELFF.

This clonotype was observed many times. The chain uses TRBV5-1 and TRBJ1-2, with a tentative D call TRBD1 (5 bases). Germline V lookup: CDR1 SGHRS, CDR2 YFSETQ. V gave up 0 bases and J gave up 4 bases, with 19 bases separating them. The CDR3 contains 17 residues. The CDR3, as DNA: TGCGCCAGCAGCTTGGAATCCGGCTCGGTAGGGGTCTATGGCTACACCTTC. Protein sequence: CASSLESGSVGVYGYTF. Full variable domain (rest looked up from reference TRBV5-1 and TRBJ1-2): KAGVTQTPRYLIKTRGQQVTLSCSPISGHRSVSWYQQTPGQGLQFLFEYFSETQRNKGNFPGRFSGRQFSNSRSEMNVSTLELGDSALYLCASSLESGSVGVYGYTFGSGTRLTVV.

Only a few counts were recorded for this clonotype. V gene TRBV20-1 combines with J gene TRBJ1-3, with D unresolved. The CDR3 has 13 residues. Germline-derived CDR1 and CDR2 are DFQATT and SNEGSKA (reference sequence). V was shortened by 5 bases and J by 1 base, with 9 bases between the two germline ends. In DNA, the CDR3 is TGCAGTGCTCTGGGCGAATCTGGAAACACCATATATTTT. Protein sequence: CSALGESGNTIYF.

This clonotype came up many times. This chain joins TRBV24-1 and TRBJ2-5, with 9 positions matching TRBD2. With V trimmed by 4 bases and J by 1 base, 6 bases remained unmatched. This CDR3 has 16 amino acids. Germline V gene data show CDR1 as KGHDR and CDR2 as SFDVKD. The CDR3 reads CATSEGGSGSQETQYF. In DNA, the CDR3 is TGTGCCACCAGTGAGGGGGGTAGCGGGAGCCAAGAGACCCAGTACTTC.

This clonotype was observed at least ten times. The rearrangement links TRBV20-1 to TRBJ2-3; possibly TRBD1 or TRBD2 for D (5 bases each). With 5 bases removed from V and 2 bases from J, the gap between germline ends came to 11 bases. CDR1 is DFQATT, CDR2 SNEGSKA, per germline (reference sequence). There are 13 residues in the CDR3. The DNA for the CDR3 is TGCAGTGCTCGTGGGACGGCCACAGATACGCAGTATTTT. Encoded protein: CSARGTATDTQYF.

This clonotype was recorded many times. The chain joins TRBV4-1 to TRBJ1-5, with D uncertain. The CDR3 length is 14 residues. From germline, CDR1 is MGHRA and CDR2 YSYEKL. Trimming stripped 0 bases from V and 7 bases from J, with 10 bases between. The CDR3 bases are TGCGCCAGCAGCCAAGACCCGAGCAGGCAGCCCCAGCATTTT. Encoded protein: CASSQDPSRQPQHF.

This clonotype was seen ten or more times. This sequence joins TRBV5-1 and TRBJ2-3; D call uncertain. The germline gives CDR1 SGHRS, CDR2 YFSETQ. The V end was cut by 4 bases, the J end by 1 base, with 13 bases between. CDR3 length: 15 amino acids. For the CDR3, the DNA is TGCGCCAGCAGCCCGACACCACGGGGCACAGATACGCAGTATTTT. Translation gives CASSPTPRGTDTQYF.

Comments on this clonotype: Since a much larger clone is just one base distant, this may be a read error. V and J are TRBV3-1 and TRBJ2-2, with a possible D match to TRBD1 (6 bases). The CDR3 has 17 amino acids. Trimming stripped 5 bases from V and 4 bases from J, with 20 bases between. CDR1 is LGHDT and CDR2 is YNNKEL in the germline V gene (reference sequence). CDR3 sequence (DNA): TGTGCCAGCAGCACCGGGACATGGGGCCGGGGCACCGGGGAGCTGTTTTTT. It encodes CASSTGTWGRGTGELFF.

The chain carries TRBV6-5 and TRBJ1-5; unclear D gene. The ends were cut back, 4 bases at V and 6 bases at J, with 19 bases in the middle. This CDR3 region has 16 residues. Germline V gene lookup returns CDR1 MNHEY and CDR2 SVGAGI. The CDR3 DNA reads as TGTGCCAGCAGTTCCCTTGACCCGGGGAGAATTCAGCCCCAGCATTTT. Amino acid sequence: CASSSLDPGRIQPQHF.

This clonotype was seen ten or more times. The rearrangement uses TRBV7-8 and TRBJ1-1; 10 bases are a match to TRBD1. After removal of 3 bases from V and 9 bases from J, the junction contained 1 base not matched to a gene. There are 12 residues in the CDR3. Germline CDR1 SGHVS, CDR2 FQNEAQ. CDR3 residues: CASSLGQGKAFF. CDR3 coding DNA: TGTGCCAGCAGCTTGGGACAGGGGAAAGCTTTCTTT.

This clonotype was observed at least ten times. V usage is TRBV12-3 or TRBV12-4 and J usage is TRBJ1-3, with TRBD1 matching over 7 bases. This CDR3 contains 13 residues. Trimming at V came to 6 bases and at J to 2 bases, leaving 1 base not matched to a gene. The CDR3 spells CASSGTAGNTIYF. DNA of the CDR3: TGTGCCAGCAGCGGGACAGCTGGAAACACCATATATTTT.

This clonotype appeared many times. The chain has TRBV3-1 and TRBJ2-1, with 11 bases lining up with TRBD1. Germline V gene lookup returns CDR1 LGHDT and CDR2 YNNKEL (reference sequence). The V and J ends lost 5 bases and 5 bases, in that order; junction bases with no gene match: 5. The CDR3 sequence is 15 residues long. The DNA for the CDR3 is TGTGCCAGCAGCTTACCGGGACAGGGGGACAATGAGCAGTTCTTC. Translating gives CASSLPGQGDNEQFF.

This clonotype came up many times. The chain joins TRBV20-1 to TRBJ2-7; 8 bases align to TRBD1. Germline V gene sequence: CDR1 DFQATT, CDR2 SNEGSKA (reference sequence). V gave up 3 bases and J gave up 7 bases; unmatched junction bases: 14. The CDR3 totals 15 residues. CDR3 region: CSASQGIQGAREQYF. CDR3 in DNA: TGCAGTGCTAGTCAGGGGATCCAGGGGGCGCGGGAGCAGTACTTC.

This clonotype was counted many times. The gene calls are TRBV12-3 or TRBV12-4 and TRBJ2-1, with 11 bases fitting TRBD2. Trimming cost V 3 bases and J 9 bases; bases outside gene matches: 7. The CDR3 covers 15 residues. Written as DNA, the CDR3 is TGTGCCAGCAGTTTTCCGGTAGCGGGGGGGGGTGAGCAGTTCTTC. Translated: CASSFPVAGGGEQFF.

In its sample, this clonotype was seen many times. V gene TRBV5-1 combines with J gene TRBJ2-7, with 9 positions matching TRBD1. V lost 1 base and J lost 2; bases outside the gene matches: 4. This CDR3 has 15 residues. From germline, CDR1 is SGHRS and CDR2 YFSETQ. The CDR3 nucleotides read TGCGCCAGCAGCTTGAACAGGGGGCGCCCCTACGAGCAGTACTTC. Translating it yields CASSLNRGRPYEQYF.

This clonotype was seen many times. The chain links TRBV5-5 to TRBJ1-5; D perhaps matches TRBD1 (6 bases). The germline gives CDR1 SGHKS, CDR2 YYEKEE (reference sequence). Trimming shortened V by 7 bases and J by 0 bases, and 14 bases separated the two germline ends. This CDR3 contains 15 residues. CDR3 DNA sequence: TGTGCCAGCTGCCGACAGGCTAATAGCAATCAGCCCCAGCATTTT. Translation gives CASCRQANSNQPQHF.

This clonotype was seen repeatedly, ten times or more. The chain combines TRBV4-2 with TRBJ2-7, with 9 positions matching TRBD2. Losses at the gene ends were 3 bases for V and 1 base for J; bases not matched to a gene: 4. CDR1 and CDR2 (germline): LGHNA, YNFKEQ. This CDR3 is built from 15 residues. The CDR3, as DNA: TGTGCCAGCAGCCAGTCTAGCGGGGCTTCCTACGAGCAGTACTTC. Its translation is CASSQSSGASYEQYF.

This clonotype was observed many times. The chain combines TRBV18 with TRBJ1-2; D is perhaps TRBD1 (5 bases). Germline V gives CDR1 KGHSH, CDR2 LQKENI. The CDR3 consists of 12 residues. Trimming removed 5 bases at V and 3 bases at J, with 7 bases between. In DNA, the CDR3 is TGTGCCAGCTCATGGGGGGACTATGGCTACACCTTC. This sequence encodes CASSWGDYGYTF.

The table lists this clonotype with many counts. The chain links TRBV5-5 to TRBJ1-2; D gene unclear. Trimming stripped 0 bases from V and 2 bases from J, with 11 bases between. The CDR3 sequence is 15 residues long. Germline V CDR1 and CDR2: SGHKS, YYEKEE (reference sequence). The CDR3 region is CASSLDPEGNYGYTF. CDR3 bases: TGTGCCAGCAGCTTGGACCCGGAGGGAAACTATGGCTACACCTTC.

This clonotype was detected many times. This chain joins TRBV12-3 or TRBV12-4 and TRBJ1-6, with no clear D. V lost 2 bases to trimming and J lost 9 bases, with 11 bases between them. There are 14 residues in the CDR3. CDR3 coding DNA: TGTGCCAGCAGTTTATGGGGAAGAGGTTCACCCCTCCACTTT. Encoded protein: CASSLWGRGSPLHF.

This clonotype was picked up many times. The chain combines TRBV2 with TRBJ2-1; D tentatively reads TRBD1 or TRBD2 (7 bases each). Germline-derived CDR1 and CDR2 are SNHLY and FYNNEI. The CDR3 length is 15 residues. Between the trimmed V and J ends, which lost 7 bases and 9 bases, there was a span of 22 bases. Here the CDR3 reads CASTPGGEGRGEQFF. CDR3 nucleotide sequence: TGTGCCAGCACCCCAGGGGGGGAGGGCCGAGGTGAGCAGTTCTTC.